This T cell receptor (beta chain) derives from a study of blood T cell repertoires in COVID-19. Study in general: Some COVID-19 samples were acute and others convalescent; all came from the United States, Italy and Spain. T cells, B-cell-depleted T cells, or PBMCs provided the cDNA or gDNA that served as material.

Per the study methods: Amplification with reference gene primers provided the estimates of nucleated cell counts. The protocol was immunoSEQ multiplex PCR, while the TCRdb copy is restricted to in-frame clones and leaves out a portion. The DNA gave D and trimming, while V, J and clone size come from that table. The sample shows about 180,000 clones, approximately 80% of them seen only once. Unmatched junction bases numbered 5, after V lost 0 bases and J lost 6 bases. The CDR3 contains 15 residues. Germline V CDR1 and CDR2: SGHKS, YYEKEE (reference sequence). The receptor comes from a human donor in a cohort sampled during active COVID-19. The chain links TRBV5-5 to TRBJ2-5, with 10 bases aligning to TRBD1. What was sequenced was peripheral blood. The CDR3 region is CASSLGGTGVKTQYF. The CDR3 DNA reads as TGTGCCAGCAGCTTGGGCGGGACAGGGGTGAAGACCCAGTACTTC.